This entry lists 13 T cell receptor beta chains sequenced from one sample in a study of blood T cell repertoires in COVID-19. Clones were read by immunoSEQ multiplex PCR, and TCRdb kept only the in-frame ones, dropping some. The sample has about 290,000 clones; just under 85% are singletons. Sequenced input: peripheral blood. The receptors come from a woman between 45 and 60 years old with active or convalescent COVID-19.

This rearrangement joins TRBV18 to TRBJ1-5; 7 bases fit TRBD1. Germline CDR1 reads KGHSH; CDR2 reads LQKENI. The CDR3 is made up of 16 amino acids. Germline trimming cut 5 bases from V and 7 bases from J; bases unmatched to any gene: 14. CDR3 region: CASSSLQGGAGQPQHF. CDR3 nucleotide sequence: TGTGCCAGCTCATCCCTGCAAGGGGGCGCCGGACAGCCCCAGCATTTT. Filled out from reference TRBV18 and TRBJ1-5, the complete variable domain reads NAGVMQNPRHLVRRRGQEARLRCSPMKGHSHVYWYRQLPEEGLKFMVYLQKENIIDESGMPKERFSAEFPKEGPSILRIQQVVRGDSAAYFCASSSLQGGAGQPQHFGDGTRLSIL.

CDR3 in amino acids: CASSLGRDRVGEQYF. The CDR3 DNA reads as TGTGCCAGCTCACTAGGCCGGGACAGGGTGGGCGAGCAGTACTTC. V usage is TRBV18 and J usage is TRBJ2-7; 9 positions agree with TRBD1. V shed 4 bases, J shed 6 bases, and the junction held 10 bases outside the gene matches. The CDR3 spans 15 residues. The germline CDR1 and CDR2 sequences are KGHSH and LQKENI.

V gene TRBV5-4 combines with J gene TRBJ2-7; 12 bases fit TRBD2. Trimming took 3 bases from V and 5 from J; bases not matched to a gene: 6. The germline V gene has CDR1 SGHNT and CDR2 YYREEE (reference sequence). The length of the CDR3 is 15 residues. In nucleotides, the CDR3 is TGTGCCAGCAGCTCAAGACTAGCGGGAGAGGACGAGCAGTACTTC. It yields the protein CASSSRLAGEDEQYF. The whole variable domain, filled in from reference TRBV5-4 and TRBJ2-7, reads ETGVTQSPTHLIKTRGQQVTLRCSSQSGHNTVSWYQQALGQGPQFIFQYYREEENGRGNFPPRFSGLQFPNYSSELNVNALELDDSALYLCASSSRLAGEDEQYFGPGTRLTVT.

For the CDR3, the DNA is TGTGCCAGCAGTTTACGGACTAGCGGGACCGGGGAGCTGTTTTTT. It translates to CASSLRTSGTGELFF. This sequence joins TRBV27 and TRBJ2-2, with TRBD2 matching 11 bases. Trimming at V came to 2 bases and at J to 5 bases, leaving 1 base not matched to a gene. CDR1 is MNHEY and CDR2 is SMNVEV in the germline V gene (reference sequence). This CDR3 spans 15 amino acids.

V and J are TRBV28 and TRBJ2-5; 7 positions match TRBD1. The CDR3 spans 14 residues. Germline CDR1 and CDR2: MDHEN and SYDVKM. Trimming took 6 bases from V and 5 from J; bases not matched to a gene: 9. CDR3 sequence (DNA): TGTGCCAGCAGCATACAGGGGTCGGGTGAGACCCAGTACTTC. It specifies CASSIQGSGETQYF.

The V gene is TRBV28, the J gene TRBJ1-1; D might be TRBD1 (5 bases). This CDR3 spans 16 amino acids. The V gene lost 5 bases and the J gene lost 2 bases, with 18 bases spanning the gap. Germline CDR1 reads MDHEN; CDR2 reads SYDVKM. The CDR3 bases are TGTGCCAGCAGTATCTTAGGGTCGGGGGTAAACACTGAAGCTTTCTTT. It translates to CASSILGSGVNTEAFF.

The rearrangement uses TRBV27 and TRBJ2-6; possible D gene TRBD2, 5 bases. CDR1 is MNHEY, CDR2 SMNVEV, per germline (reference sequence). Trimming removed 2 bases at V and 2 bases at J, with 7 bases between. The CDR3 extends over 15 amino acids. The CDR3 coding sequence is TGTGCCAGCAGTTTAAACGGGGCTGGGGCCAACGTCCTGACTTTC. Translating it yields CASSLNGAGANVLTF.

CDR3 region: CASRGDSEAFF. CDR3 in DNA: TGTGCCAGTAGAGGGGACAGCGAAGCTTTCTTT. V and J are TRBV19 and TRBJ1-1, with 7 positions matching TRBD1. Germline V gene lookup returns CDR1 LNHDA and CDR2 SQIVND (reference sequence). The CDR3 sequence is 11 residues long. V gave up 6 bases and J gave up 8 bases; unmatched junction bases: 3.

V is TRBV30 and J is TRBJ1-3; the D gene is possibly TRBD1 (5 bases). The germline gives CDR1 GTSNPN, CDR2 SVGIG (reference sequence). The V end was cut by 0 bases, the J end by 0 bases, with 12 bases between. The CDR3 has 16 amino acids. Here the CDR3 reads CAWSVPSGGSGNTIYF. The CDR3, as DNA: TGTGCCTGGAGTGTACCTTCGGGGGGCTCTGGAAACACCATATATTTT. The full variable domain, in which reference TRBV30 and TRBJ1-3 provide the parts outside the CDR3, is SQTIHQWPATLVQPVGSPLSLECTVEGTSNPNLYWYRQAAGRGLQLLFYSVGIGQISSEVPQNLSASRPQDRQFILSSKKLLLSDSGFYLCAWSVPSGGSGNTIYFGEGSWLTVV.

The genes are TRBV28 and TRBJ2-2, with D perhaps matching TRBD1 (6 bases). CDR3 length equals 17 residues. CDR1 is MDHEN and CDR2 is SYDVKM in the germline V gene. V was shortened by 4 bases and J by 2 bases, with 17 bases between the two germline ends. The CDR3 DNA reads as TGTGCCAGCAGTTCCAGTCCAGGGACAACCAACACCGGGGAGCTGTTTTTT. The encoded protein is CASSSSPGTTNTGELFF.

DNA of the CDR3: TGTGCCATCAAGCAGGGAGGTGTAAGGGGAGAGACCCAGTACTTC. Translating gives CAIKQGGVRGETQYF. The chain recombines TRBV10-3 with TRBJ2-5, with a possible D match to TRBD2 (6 bases). Germline CDR1 and CDR2: ENHRY and SYGVKD. Trimming took 7 bases from V and 4 from J, leaving 19 bases between them. This CDR3 spans 15 amino acids.

The chain has TRBV7-9 and TRBJ2-1; D may be TRBD1 (5 bases). The length of the CDR3 is 17 residues. V was trimmed by 0 bases and J by 0 bases, leaving 12 bases between them. Germline CDR1 reads SEHNR; CDR2 reads FQNEAQ (reference sequence). CDR3 amino acids: CASSLAGLRSSYNEQFF. CDR3 coding DNA: TGTGCCAGCAGCTTAGCGGGGCTAAGAAGCTCCTACAATGAGCAGTTCTTC.

The gene calls are TRBV7-9 and TRBJ1-2, with 7 bases lining up with TRBD1. The CDR3 has 15 residues. Germline V CDR1 and CDR2: SEHNR, FQNEAQ (reference sequence). V shed 1 base and J 2 bases; nucleotides not matched to a gene: 4. The CDR3 nucleotides read TGTGCCAGCAGCTTAGTAACAGGGGACAACTATGGCTACACCTTC. Translating it yields CASSLVTGDNYGYTF.